The next 26 T cell receptor beta chains were all read from a single sample in a study of blood T cell repertoires in COVID-19. Only in-frame clones appear in the TCRdb table, and some are missing; sequencing was by immunoSEQ multiplex PCR. The data hold about 69,000 clones, with 79% observed a single time. The sequenced sample was peripheral blood. The receptors here all came from a human donor in a cohort sampled during active COVID-19.

The chain has TRBV7-9 and TRBJ2-7; 11 nucleotides match TRBD1. J was trimmed by 4 bases and V by 4 bases; bases with no gene match: 6. This CDR3 has 15 residues. Germline-derived CDR1 and CDR2 are SEHNR and FQNEAQ (reference sequence). The CDR3 sequence: CASSSTGTGGYEQYF. The CDR3 coding sequence is TGTGCCAGCAGCTCTACCGGGACAGGGGGATACGAGCAGTACTTC.

The chain employs TRBV28 and TRBJ1-5, with D possibly matching TRBD1 (6 bases). Per the germline V gene, CDR1 is MDHEN and CDR2 is SYDVKM. This CDR3 has 14 residues. Trimming stripped 6 bases from V and 7 bases from J, with 16 bases between. The CDR3 reads CASRGGGTGQPQHF. CDR3 nucleotide sequence: TGTGCCAGCAGGGGAGGGGGGACCGGGCAGCCCCAGCATTTT.

The chain combines TRBV3-1 (or the pseudogene TRBV3-2) with TRBJ2-1, with 8 bases lining up with TRBD2. V lost 1 base, J lost 10 bases, and 0 bases stayed unmatched. The CDR3 is 12 amino acids. The germline CDR1 and CDR2 sequences are LGHDT and YNNKEL (reference sequence). CDR3 coding DNA: TGTGCCAGCAGCCAAGTAGCGGGGGAGCAGTTCTTC. It encodes CASSQVAGEQFF.

The rearrangement joins TRBV5-1 to TRBJ2-1, with 10 bases aligning to TRBD2. The germline gives CDR1 SGHRS, CDR2 YFSETQ. The ends lost 3 bases at V and 1 base at J; junction bases unmatched: 4. The CDR3 sequence is 16 residues long. CDR3 region: CASSSGLAASYNEQFF. The CDR3 nucleotides read TGCGCCAGCAGCTCCGGACTAGCGGCTTCCTACAATGAGCAGTTCTTC.

This chain joins TRBV5-1 and TRBJ2-7; 9 positions agree with TRBD1. J lost 6 bases, V lost 2 bases, and 9 bases had no gene match. The germline V gene has CDR1 SGHRS and CDR2 YFSETQ. This CDR3 has 15 residues. CDR3 nucleotide sequence: TGCGCCAGCAGCTTCACCGGGACAGGGTTGGGCGAGCAGTACTTC. Protein sequence: CASSFTGTGLGEQYF.

This sequence joins TRBV5-1 and TRBJ1-4, with 7 positions matching TRBD1. This CDR3 is 14 amino acids long. Germline V gene data show CDR1 as SGHRS and CDR2 as YFSETQ. Trimming cost V 0 bases and J 8 bases; bases outside gene matches: 4. DNA for the CDR3: TGCGCCAGCAGCTTGGGACAGGGCCCGGAAAAACTGTTTTTT. Protein product: CASSLGQGPEKLFF.

The chain couples TRBV19 to TRBJ1-5, with D perhaps TRBD1 (5 bases). Trimming cost V 1 base and J 7 bases, with 14 bases left between them. The length of the CDR3 is 15 residues. The germline CDR1 and CDR2 sequences are LNHDA and SQIVND (reference sequence). DNA for the CDR3: TGTGCCAGTAGTATAGGCGGGAGGAGGGGCCAGCCCCAGCATTTT. Its translation: CASSIGGRRGQPQHF.

The chain joins TRBV7-9 to TRBJ1-2; no definite D call. The CDR3 is 14 residues long. Trimming removed 0 bases from V and 6 bases from J, with 11 bases in between. CDR1 is SEHNR, CDR2 FQNEAQ, per germline (reference sequence). CDR3 in amino acids: CASSLAPGGDGYTF. In nucleotides, the CDR3 is TGTGCCAGCAGCTTAGCGCCGGGCGGGGATGGCTACACCTTC.

This chain joins TRBV7-2 and TRBJ2-1; D is uncertain. Germline values: CDR1 SGHTA, CDR2 FQGNSA. The V end was cut by 6 bases, the J end by 1 base, with 13 bases between. The CDR3 consists of 15 residues. The chain's CDR3 is CASRPRLDSYNEQFF. CDR3 nucleotide sequence: TGTGCCAGCAGGCCGCGACTGGATTCCTACAATGAGCAGTTCTTC.

The count of this clone is one. The rearrangement links TRBV11-2 to TRBJ2-6; D is perhaps TRBD1 (5 bases). Germline V gene sequence: CDR1 SGHAT, CDR2 FQNNGV. Trimming removed 4 bases from V and 4 bases from J, with 14 bases in between. The CDR3 runs 16 residues. The CDR3, as DNA: TGTGCCAGCAGCTCCGCAGGGCTCCCGGGGGCCAACGTCCTGACTTTC. Translation: CASSSAGLPGANVLTF. Based on the CDR3 plus reference TRBV11-2 and TRBJ2-6, the full variable domain is EAGVAQSPRYKIIEKRQSVAFWCNPISGHATLYWYQQILGQGPKLLIQFQNNGVVDDSQLPKDRFSAERLKGVDSTLKIQPAKLEDSAVYLCASSSAGLPGANVLTFGAGSRLTVL.

This sequence joins TRBV5-6 and TRBJ2-2, with 11 positions matching TRBD1. CDR3 length equals 16 residues. V lost 3 bases, J lost 5 bases, and 6 bases stayed unmatched. The germline V gene has CDR1 SGHDT and CDR2 YYEEEE. CDR3 coding DNA: TGTGCCAGCAGCTACGGACAGGGGGCAAGAACCGGGGAGCTGTTTTTT. It yields the protein CASSYGQGARTGELFF.

The chain links TRBV7-9 to TRBJ2-1; 12 bases fit TRBD2. V was clipped by 3 bases and J by 7 bases; unmatched bases: 4. There are 15 residues in the CDR3. Germline-derived CDR1 and CDR2 are SEHNR and FQNEAQ (reference sequence). CDR3 region: CASSFQTSGRNEQFF. In nucleotides, the CDR3 is TGTGCCAGCAGCTTTCAGACTAGCGGGAGAAATGAGCAGTTCTTC.

This chain links TRBV9 with TRBJ1-2; D is possibly TRBD1 (5 bases). Germline V gene data show CDR1 as SGDLS and CDR2 as YYNGEE. Trimming left V 0 bases short and J 1 base short, with 10 bases between. The CDR3 has 15 amino acids. The CDR3 protein is CASSVGGADNYGYTF. The CDR3 DNA is TGTGCCAGCAGCGTAGGGGGCGCGGATAACTATGGCTACACCTTC.

The genes are TRBV18 and TRBJ2-7, with D hard to call. The V gene lost 5 bases and the J gene lost 4 bases, with 9 bases spanning the gap. The germline V gene has CDR1 KGHSH and CDR2 LQKENI. The CDR3 totals 12 residues. The CDR3 is CASSSTEYEQYF. The CDR3 nucleotides read TGTGCCAGCTCATCTACAGAATACGAGCAGTACTTC.

For this clone: With a much larger clone just one base away, this may be a read error. Additional DNA sequences in this sample encode the identical CDR3. The V call is TRBV30, the J call TRBJ1-5; 7 bases are shared with TRBD1. The CDR3 sequence is 13 residues long. Germline CDR1 and CDR2: GTSNPN and SVGIG (reference sequence). The J segment lost 5 bases and the V segment lost 2 bases, leaving 3 bases of the junction unmatched. CDR3 DNA: TGTGCCTGGAGTCGACAGGGAGATCAGCCCCAGCATTTT. The encoded protein is CAWSRQGDQPQHF. The full variable domain, its missing parts supplied by reference TRBV30 and TRBJ1-5, is SQTIHQWPATLVQPVGSPLSLECTVEGTSNPNLYWYRQAAGRGLQLLFYSVGIGQISSEVPQNLSASRPQDRQFILSSKKLLLSDSGFYLCAWSRQGDQPQHFGDGTRLSIL.

This chain connects TRBV28 to TRBJ1-2; D is perhaps TRBD1 (6 bases). This CDR3 has 15 amino acids. Trimming took off 2 bases at V and 2 bases at J, with 12 bases between the two ends. Per germline, CDR1 MDHEN and CDR2 SYDVKM. The DNA for the CDR3 is TGTGCCAGCAGTTTAAGAGCGGGGGCGAACTATGGCTACACCTTC. This sequence encodes CASSLRAGANYGYTF.

The chain has TRBV10-3 and TRBJ1-2, with 7 bases identical to TRBD1. Unmatched junction bases numbered 5, after V lost 2 bases and J lost 5 bases. The germline V gene has CDR1 ENHRY and CDR2 SYGVKD. The CDR3 consists of 14 residues. CDR3 coding DNA: TGTGCCATCAGTGAGGCCGACAGGGCGTATGGCTACACCTTC. This gives the protein CAISEADRAYGYTF.

The chain links TRBV5-1 to TRBJ2-5; 9 bases are a match to TRBD2. The V gene end was trimmed by 0 bases and the J gene end by 4 bases; junction bases not matched to a gene: 1. Germline assignment: CDR1 SGHRS and CDR2 YFSETQ. The CDR3 loop spans 14 amino acids. The CDR3 spells CASSLVSGGETQYF. The CDR3 DNA sequence: TGCGCCAGCAGCTTGGTTAGCGGGGGAGAGACCCAGTACTTC. The full variable domain, with the rest looked up from reference TRBV5-1 and TRBJ2-5, is KAGVTQTPRYLIKTRGQQVTLSCSPISGHRSVSWYQQTPGQGLQFLFEYFSETQRNKGNFPGRFSGRQFSNSRSEMNVSTLELGDSALYLCASSLVSGGETQYFGPGTRLLVL.

This chain connects TRBV6-5 to TRBJ2-7; 7 nucleotides align to TRBD1. This CDR3 has 14 amino acids. The trim removed 6 bases at V and 3 bases at J, leaving 8 bases unmatched. Germline V gives CDR1 MNHEY, CDR2 SVGAGI. The CDR3 reads CASRAGTEYYEQYF. CDR3 nucleotides: TGTGCCAGCAGGGCCGGGACAGAATACTACGAGCAGTACTTC.

The chain has TRBV18 and TRBJ1-1, with 7 bases identical to TRBD1. The CDR3 is 15 amino acids. Trimming at V came to 3 bases and at J to 4 bases, leaving 8 bases not matched to a gene. Germline-derived CDR1 and CDR2 are KGHSH and LQKENI. Written as DNA, the CDR3 is TGTGCCAGCTCACCGGAAACAGGGGTTGGCACTGAAGCTTTCTTT. Translating it yields CASSPETGVGTEAFF.

There are a few counts of this clone. The chain employs TRBV14 and TRBJ1-2; D unclear. There are 14 residues in the CDR3. CDR1 SGHDN and CDR2 FVKESK come from the germline V gene. Trimming took off 5 bases at V and 8 bases at J, with 18 bases between the two ends. DNA of the CDR3: TGTGCCAGCAGCTCAGACCGGAGCGGGGAGGGCTACACCTTC. This codes for CASSSDRSGEGYTF.

The genes are TRBV5-4 and TRBJ2-7; TRBD1 agrees at 10 bases. The germline gives CDR1 SGHNT, CDR2 YYREEE (reference sequence). V shed 0 bases and J 6 bases; nucleotides not matched to a gene: 3. There are 14 residues in the CDR3. CDR3: CASSLGTGGGEQYF. The CDR3 nucleotides are TGTGCCAGCAGCTTGGGGACAGGGGGTGGCGAGCAGTACTTC.

V and J are TRBV10-3 and TRBJ1-5, with D maybe TRBD1 (6 bases). The germline V gene has CDR1 ENHRY and CDR2 SYGVKD. CDR3 length: 13 residues. V gave up 5 bases and J gave up 7 bases, with 12 bases separating them. CDR3 in amino acids: CAISNRQDQPQHF. CDR3 DNA: TGTGCCATCAGTAACCGACAGGACCAGCCCCAGCATTTT.

The V call is TRBV25-1, the J call TRBJ1-5; 12 bases line up with TRBD1. The CDR3 loop spans 15 amino acids. In germline, CDR1 is MGHDK, CDR2 SYGVNS. The ends lost 3 bases at V and 9 bases at J; junction bases unmatched: 6. CDR3 region: CASSDSGQGAGPQHF. The CDR3 nucleotides read TGTGCCAGCAGTGACTCGGGACAGGGGGCTGGGCCCCAGCATTTT.

This chain links TRBV6-2 or TRBV6-3 with TRBJ2-5; TRBD1 matches 7 bases. Unmatched junction bases numbered 3, after V lost 6 bases and J lost 2 bases. Germline CDR1 MNHEY, CDR2 SVGEGT. There are 13 residues in the CDR3. In nucleotides, the CDR3 is TGTGCCAGCAGCAACAGGGGTCAAGAGACCCAGTACTTC. Translating gives CASSNRGQETQYF.

The chain recombines TRBV5-6 with TRBJ1-4; no reliable D call. The CDR3 extends over 15 amino acids. V dropped 0 bases and J dropped 4 bases, with 10 bases sitting between them. Germline values: CDR1 SGHDT, CDR2 YYEEEE. This CDR3 is CASSLGGRGNEKLFF. CDR3 in DNA: TGTGCCAGCAGCTTGGGAGGGCGGGGTAATGAAAAACTGTTTTTT.